Below, 22 T cell receptor beta chains from the same sample are listed, as sequenced in a study of early T cells in non-severe SARS-CoV-2 infection. TCRdb reprocessed the 5' RACE reads via MiXCR and lists one record per CDR3 protein. The sample includes 70,000 to 90,000 distinct CDR3 sequences, roughly 10% seen only once; the top ten take over 7%. The specimen was whole blood, collected at baseline. The origin of the receptors is an adult who was a healthcare worker with PCR-confirmed SARS-CoV-2 infection or an uninfected control (not recorded which).

This clonotype turned up a few times. The rearrangement uses TRBV2 and TRBJ2-2; D call uncertain. The CDR3 length is 12 residues. CDR1 is SNHLY and CDR2 is FYNNEI in the germline V gene. Trimming left V 6 bases short and J 6 bases short, with 8 bases between. Here the CDR3 reads CASRGYAGELFF. The CDR3 DNA is TGTGCCAGCAGGGGCTACGCCGGGGAGCTGTTTTTT.

This clonotype has more than one count but fewer than ten. The gene calls are TRBV19 and TRBJ2-6; 8 bases map to TRBD1. The CDR3 is 16 residues long. The junction had 5 bases not matched to a gene; V was cut back by 3 bases and J by 4 bases. CDR1 is LNHDA, CDR2 SQIVND, per germline (reference sequence). CDR3 region: CASSIGTGMGANVLTF. As DNA, the CDR3 is TGTGCCAGTAGTATTGGGACAGGCATGGGGGCCAACGTCCTGACTTTC. Based on the CDR3 plus reference TRBV19 and TRBJ2-6, the full variable domain is DGGITQSPKYLFRKEGQNVTLSCEQNLNHDAMYWYRQDPGQGLRLIYYSQIVNDFQKGDIAEGYSVSREKKESFPLTVTSAQKNPTAFYLCASSIGTGMGANVLTFGAGSRLTVL.

This clonotype was counted at least ten times. This sequence joins TRBV6-6 and TRBJ1-2; 7 nucleotides agree with TRBD1. Germline CDR1 reads MNHNY; CDR2 reads SVGAGI (reference sequence). The CDR3 has 15 residues. Germline trimming cut 6 bases from V and 5 bases from J; bases unmatched to any gene: 12. CDR3 coding DNA: TGTGCCAGCAGGCCCGGCGGGGGGACAGCTTATGGCTACACCTTC. This encodes CASRPGGGTAYGYTF.

This clonotype was counted only a few times. V gene TRBV28 combines with J gene TRBJ1-4; 7 bases are a match to TRBD1. The CDR3 extends over 16 amino acids. The V segment lost 4 bases and the J segment 1 base; nucleotides outside the gene matches: 6. Germline lookup yields CDR1 MDHEN and CDR2 SYDVKM. The CDR3 DNA reads as TGTGCCAGCAGTTCACCGCGGGACAGAACTAATGAAAAACTGTTTTTT. Its protein is CASSSPRDRTNEKLFF.

The rearrangement links TRBV18 to TRBJ1-2; D perhaps matches TRBD1 (6 bases). CDR3 length: 16 amino acids. V was clipped by 0 bases and J by 0 bases, with 11 bases between them. Germline values: CDR1 KGHSH, CDR2 LQKENI. CDR3 coding DNA: TGTGCCAGCTCACCACCGATCAGGGGCACTAACTATGGCTACACCTTC. It codes for CASSPPIRGTNYGYTF.

The V gene is TRBV12-3 or TRBV12-4, the J gene TRBJ2-2, with D unclear. The CDR3 covers 14 residues. The V end lost 6 bases, the J end lost 0 bases, and 8 bases lay between the germline ends. The CDR3 reads CASRDKPNTGELFF. The CDR3 bases are TGTGCCAGCAGAGACAAGCCGAACACCGGGGAGCTGTTTTTT.

This clonotype was detected ten times or more. This chain uses TRBV6-2 or TRBV6-3 with TRBJ1-1; D unclear. Germline CDR1 and CDR2: MNHEY and SVGEGT. V lost 5 bases to trimming and J lost 0 bases, with 10 bases between them. There are 14 residues in the CDR3. CDR3 amino acids: CASSRSSMNTEAFF. CDR3 DNA sequence: TGTGCCAGCAGTCGTAGTAGCATGAACACTGAAGCTTTCTTT.

This clonotype came up a few times. The chain couples TRBV7-2 to TRBJ2-1; no definite D call. CDR3 length equals 12 residues. With 0 bases removed from V and 7 bases from J, the gap between germline ends came to 4 bases. Looked up from germline, CDR1 is SGHTA and CDR2 is FQGNSA. The DNA of the CDR3 is TGTGCCAGCAGCTTAGCCAGTAATGAGCAGTTCTTC. Residues: CASSLASNEQFF.

The rearrangement joins TRBV20-1 to TRBJ2-1; 8 bases fit TRBD2. V shed 6 bases and J 0 bases; nucleotides not matched to a gene: 4. CDR1 and CDR2 from the germline V gene are DFQATT and SNEGSKA (reference sequence). This CDR3 spans 14 amino acids. The CDR3 sequence is CSAGTRSSYNEQFF. The CDR3 region has the DNA TGCAGTGCCGGGACTAGGAGCTCCTACAATGAGCAGTTCTTC.

The chain joins TRBV18 to TRBJ2-7; D uncertain. CDR1 is KGHSH, CDR2 LQKENI, per germline. V dropped 3 bases and J dropped 5 bases, with 5 bases sitting between them. This CDR3 is built from 11 residues. CDR3 nucleotide sequence: TGTGCCAGCTCACCGAGCAACGAGCAGTACTTC. Translating it yields CASSPSNEQYF.

V usage is TRBV29-1 and J usage is TRBJ2-5; TRBD1 or TRBD2 may be the D gene (5 bases each). Trimming took 6 bases from V and 7 from J, leaving 18 bases between them. The length of the CDR3 is 13 residues. Germline V gene lookup returns CDR1 SQVTM and CDR2 ANQGSEA. In DNA, the CDR3 is TGCAGCGTGACGGACAACACTGGGGGGACCCAGTACTTC. Translation gives CSVTDNTGGTQYF.

This clonotype was detected many times. CDR3 residues: CASSPNPLVVAQPQHF. The DNA of the CDR3 is TGTGCCAGCTCACCGAATCCGCTTGTAGTTGCTCAGCCCCAGCATTTT. V gene TRBV18 combines with J gene TRBJ1-5; unclear D gene. There are 16 residues in the CDR3. Between the trimmed V and J ends, which lost 3 bases and 6 bases, there was a span of 18 bases. Per germline, CDR1 KGHSH and CDR2 LQKENI.

This clonotype has more than one count but fewer than ten. V and J are TRBV12-3 or TRBV12-4 and TRBJ1-3; TRBD1 might be the D (5 bases). The V and J ends lost 2 bases and 8 bases respectively, with 13 bases between them. The CDR3 sequence is 14 residues long. The CDR3 spells CASSLRQRRDTIYF. The DNA of the CDR3 is TGTGCCAGCAGTTTAAGACAGAGGAGGGACACCATATATTTT.

This clonotype appeared a few times. The V call is TRBV28, the J call TRBJ1-5, with a weak D call TRBD1 (5 bases). This CDR3 has 12 residues. Germline CDR1 is MDHEN and CDR2 is SYDVKM. V was pared by 2 bases and J by 6 bases, with 5 bases between. CDR3 loop: CASSLGTQPQHF. CDR3 coding DNA: TGTGCCAGCAGTTTAGGGACTCAGCCCCAGCATTTT.

This clonotype occurred a few times. This chain connects TRBV12-3 or TRBV12-4 to TRBJ1-5; TRBD1 is a possible D gene (6 bases). This CDR3 has 16 amino acids. Between the trimmed V and J ends, which lost 3 bases and 4 bases, there was a span of 16 bases. The chain's CDR3 is CASSFGGTLANQPQHF. The CDR3 nucleotides are TGTGCCAGCAGTTTTGGGGGCACCTTAGCAAATCAGCCCCAGCATTTT.

This clonotype was detected many times. The chain recombines TRBV5-5 with TRBJ1-3; 9 nucleotides agree with TRBD1. Trimming cost V 3 bases and J 1 base; bases outside gene matches: 8. Germline CDR1 SGHKS, CDR2 YYEKEE (reference sequence). This CDR3 has 17 residues. The CDR3 DNA reads TGTGCCAGCAGCTGGACTCCGGGACAGGGATCTGGAAACACCATATATTTT. It yields the protein CASSWTPGQGSGNTIYF.

This chain joins TRBV28 and TRBJ2-5; 9 positions agree with TRBD2. The CDR3 spans 15 residues. V was pared by 3 bases and J by 3 bases, with 5 bases of the junction left unmatched. Per germline, CDR1 MDHEN and CDR2 SYDVKM. The chain's CDR3 is CASSLTSGFKETQYF. CDR3 sequence (DNA): TGTGCCAGCAGTTTGACTAGCGGTTTTAAAGAGACCCAGTACTTC.

In this sample, this clonotype turned up many times. The chain joins TRBV28 to TRBJ1-1; no firm D call. V lost 7 bases and J 10 bases, leaving 13 bases between the germline ends. The germline V gene has CDR1 MDHEN and CDR2 SYDVKM. The length of the CDR3 is 11 residues. Here the CDR3 DNA reads TGTGCCAGCACCCATCTCGAGGGAGCTTTCTTT. Translating gives CASTHLEGAFF.

This clonotype was observed a few times. V and J are TRBV30 and TRBJ2-4; D unclear. Per the germline V gene, CDR1 is GTSNPN and CDR2 is SVGIG (reference sequence). Trimming shortened V by 5 bases and J by 6 bases, and 11 bases separated the two germline ends. The CDR3 consists of 12 residues. CDR3 DNA: TGTGCCTGGCCTATTTGTGGAAACATTCAGTACTTC. Translating it yields CAWPICGNIQYF. The whole variable domain, remainder taken from reference TRBV30 and TRBJ2-4, is SQTIHQWPATLVQPVGSPLSLECTVEGTSNPNLYWYRQAAGRGLQLLFYSVGIGQISSEVPQNLSASRPQDRQFILSSKKLLLSDSGFYLCAWPICGNIQYFGAGTRLSVL.

Worth noting for this clonotype: A much larger clone lies a single base off, so this may be a read error. This sequence joins TRBV5-1 and TRBJ1-1; 7 positions agree with TRBD1. This CDR3 spans 15 amino acids. Germline V lookup: CDR1 SGHRS, CDR2 YFSETQ. CDR3 in amino acids: CTSSPGDRANTEAFF. For the CDR3, the DNA is TGCACCAGCAGCCCGGGGGACAGAGCCAACACTGAAGCTTTCTTT. Full variable domain (remainder filled in from reference TRBV5-1 and TRBJ1-1): KAGVTQTPRYLIKTRGQQVTLSCSPISGHRSVSWYQQTPGQGLQFLFEYFSETQRNKGNFPGRFSGRQFSNSRSEMNVSTLELGDSALYLCTSSPGDRANTEAFFGQGTRLTVV.

This clonotype appeared many times. The CDR3 coding sequence is TGTGCCATCAGTGATGGACAGGGCAAGAAAGAGACCCAGTACTTC. It yields the protein CAISDGQGKKETQYF. The rearrangement links TRBV10-3 to TRBJ2-5; 8 bases map to TRBD1. CDR1 is ENHRY and CDR2 is SYGVKD in the germline V gene. After removal of 3 bases from V and 3 bases from J, the junction contained 6 bases not matched to a gene. The CDR3 runs to 15 residues.

This clonotype was found a few times. The rearrangement uses TRBV7-2 and TRBJ2-7, with D perhaps matching TRBD1 (6 bases). With 5 bases removed from V and 4 bases from J, the gap between germline ends came to 15 bases. This CDR3 region has 14 residues. Germline V CDR1 and CDR2: SGHTA, FQGNSA. The CDR3 nucleotides are TGTGCCAGCAGCCAGCGCCCGGGGACATACGAGCAGTACTTC. Translated: CASSQRPGTYEQYF.